This passage covers 2 T cell receptor beta chains from one sample sequenced in a study of T cells in localized non-small cell lung cancer. Method: immunoSEQ multiplex PCR; TCRdb's copy keeps in-frame clones and lacks some. The table has tens of thousands of clones, approximately 90% seen once; the top ten hold around 11%. Sequencing used peripheral blood mononuclear cells, obtained before any cancer treatment. These receptors were collected from a female donor of 60 years or more with stage II lung adenocarcinoma.

This chain links TRBV5-1 with TRBJ1-2; 9 nucleotides agree with TRBD1. Germline V gene data show CDR1 as SGHRS and CDR2 as YFSETQ. CDR3 length equals 14 residues. V gave up 0 bases and J gave up 8 bases; unmatched junction bases: 5. The DNA for the CDR3 is TGCGCCAGCAGCTTGGGGACAGGGGCAGGAGGCTACACCTTC. Encoded protein: CASSLGTGAGGYTF. Using reference TRBV5-1 and TRBJ1-2 for the parts outside the CDR3, the full variable domain is KAGVTQTPRYLIKTRGQQVTLSCSPISGHRSVSWYQQTPGQGLQFLFEYFSETQRNKGNFPGRFSGRQFSNSRSEMNVSTLELGDSALYLCASSLGTGAGGYTFGSGTRLTVV.

The chain employs TRBV7-2 and TRBJ1-5; D is perhaps TRBD1 (6 bases). Trimming took off 6 bases at V and 3 bases at J, with 9 bases between the two ends. Per germline, CDR1 SGHTA and CDR2 FQGNSA. The CDR3 extends over 13 amino acids. CDR3 bases: TGTGCCAGCAGTACAGGGTTCAATCAGCCCCAGCATTTT. This codes for CASSTGFNQPQHF.